These 28 T cell receptor beta chains were all obtained from the same sample, sequenced in a study of blood T cells in healthy people across ages. Primed by a sample-barcoded 5' primer and a J-beta primer mix, a second PCR proceeded for roughly 6 to 12 cycles. TCRdb re-derived calls from the 5' RACE reads in MiXCR, one entry per CDR3 protein. This sample carries about 1.7 million distinct CDR3 sequences, roughly 28% of them seen once, and the ten largest clones take over 7%. The sample comprised blood. The receptors were gathered from a woman aged 25 to 45 in good health.

The rearrangement links TRBV30 to TRBJ1-2; D may be TRBD1 (6 bases). Trimming cost V 3 bases and J 4 bases, with 21 bases left between them. CDR1 GTSNPN and CDR2 SVGIG come from the germline V gene (reference sequence). CDR3 length equals 16 residues. The CDR3 loop reads CAWSRIQGANGYGYTF. The CDR3 DNA is TGTGCCTGGAGCCGTATACAGGGCGCAAACGGCTATGGCTACACCTTC.

This clonotype came up a few times. The chain joins TRBV12-3 or TRBV12-4 to TRBJ2-1; TRBD1 matches 7 bases. J gave up 7 bases and V 5 bases, and 11 bases lay outside the gene matches. The CDR3 length is 15 residues. CDR3 amino acids: CASSLRQGSLNEQFF. Written as DNA, the CDR3 is TGTGCCAGCAGTCTACGACAGGGTTCGCTAAATGAGCAGTTCTTC.

The V and J genes are TRBV7-2 and TRBJ1-5; 11 bases are shared with TRBD1. The length of the CDR3 is 16 residues. The V gene end was trimmed by 0 bases and the J gene end by 8 bases; junction bases not matched to a gene: 6. Germline values: CDR1 SGHTA, CDR2 FQGNSA. The CDR3 spells CASSLAGTGGRKPQHF. CDR3 in DNA: TGTGCCAGCAGCTTAGCAGGGACAGGGGGGAGGAAGCCCCAGCATTTT.

This chain connects TRBV18 to TRBJ1-2; no clear D gene. V was cut by 3 bases and J by 8 bases, with 10 bases left in between. This CDR3 has 12 amino acids. Germline V gene lookup returns CDR1 KGHSH and CDR2 LQKENI. CDR3 protein: CASSPNRAGYTF. The CDR3 DNA reads as TGTGCCAGCTCACCTAACCGTGCGGGCTACACCTTC.

This clonotype has at least ten counts. The CDR3 protein is CSVGGGGEKLFF. The CDR3 coding sequence is TGCAGCGTTGGGGGGGGCGGTGAAAAACTGTTTTTT. V gene TRBV29-1 combines with J gene TRBJ1-4; weak D call: TRBD1 (6 bases). Germline-derived CDR1 and CDR2 are SQVTM and ANQGSEA. The CDR3 runs to 12 residues. V lost 4 bases, J lost 7 bases, and 10 bases lay in between.

This clonotype was counted many times. This chain joins TRBV2 and TRBJ2-1; TRBD1 matches at 7 bases. CDR1 and CDR2 (germline): SNHLY, FYNNEI. V was clipped by 5 bases and J by 8 bases; unmatched bases: 0. The CDR3 spans 11 residues. CDR3 protein: CASSTGDEQFF. For the CDR3, the DNA is TGTGCCAGCAGTACAGGGGATGAGCAGTTCTTC.

This clonotype was picked up a small number of times. Being one base from a much bigger clone, this may be a read error. The chain uses TRBV10-1 and TRBJ2-7; D uncertain. The germline gives CDR1 WNHNN, CDR2 SYGVQD (reference sequence). This CDR3 comprises 9 residues. In DNA, the CDR3 is TGCGGAAAGTCCTACGAGCGGTACTTC. Residues: CGKSYERYF.

At least ten counts were recorded for this clonotype. V and J are TRBV6-5 and TRBJ1-2; 9 bases align to TRBD1. The J segment lost 4 bases and the V segment lost 6 bases, leaving 6 bases of the junction unmatched. CDR3 length: 14 amino acids. Germline V gives CDR1 MNHEY, CDR2 SVGAGI. CDR3 region: CASSSTGGGYGYTF. Here the CDR3 DNA reads TGTGCCAGCAGCTCGACAGGGGGAGGCTATGGCTACACCTTC.

Notes on this clonotype: Germline and junction disagree at one end, which may indicate a read error. The chain uses TRBV10-3 and TRBJ2-1, with D maybe TRBD1 (6 bases). The germline gives CDR1 ENHRY, CDR2 SYGVKD. The CDR3 sequence is 15 residues long. The CDR3 DNA sequence: TGTGCCATCAGTGAGTCCCAGGGGTCGTACAATGGGCAGTTCTTC. Translating gives CAISESQGSYNGQFF.

V and J are TRBV5-6 and TRBJ2-3; TRBD2 aligns across 7 bases. V was clipped by 0 bases and J by 2 bases; unmatched bases: 9. There are 17 residues in the CDR3. Germline V gives CDR1 SGHDT, CDR2 YYEEEE. The CDR3 DNA sequence: TGTGCCAGCAGCTTGGCGGGAGGCTCCTTTGTCACAGATACGCAGTATTTT. Its protein product is CASSLAGGSFVTDTQYF. Based on the CDR3 plus reference TRBV5-6 and TRBJ2-3, the full variable domain is DAGVTQSPTHLIKTRGQQVTLRCSPKSGHDTVSWYQQALGQGPQFIFQYYEEEERQRGNFPDRFSGHQFPNYSSELNVNALLLGDSALYLCASSLAGGSFVTDTQYFGPGTRLTVL.

V is TRBV10-3 and J is TRBJ2-3; 8 nucleotides match TRBD2. Germline assignment: CDR1 ENHRY and CDR2 SYGVKD. The CDR3 extends over 14 amino acids. Trimming removed 4 bases from V and 3 bases from J; junction bases left unmatched: 3. CDR3 in DNA: TGTGCCATCAGTGGTTCGGGGGGGACAGATACGCAGTATTTT. Translating it yields CAISGSGGTDTQYF.

This chain links TRBV28 with TRBJ2-5; no definite D call. This CDR3 has 14 residues. Germline V gives CDR1 MDHEN, CDR2 SYDVKM. The ends were cut back, 6 bases at V and 0 bases at J, with 11 bases in the middle. The CDR3: CASRQSTNQETQYF. The DNA of the CDR3 is TGTGCCAGCAGACAGTCTACAAACCAAGAGACCCAGTACTTC.

The chain links TRBV6-6 to TRBJ1-1; weak D call: TRBD1 (6 bases). The CDR3 extends over 14 amino acids. Germline-derived CDR1 and CDR2 are MNHNY and SVGAGI (reference sequence). The germline V and J ends were trimmed by 2 bases and 7 bases, with 14 bases remaining between them. Written as DNA, the CDR3 is TGTGCCAGCAGTTACCTCGGGGGCGCGAATGAAGCTTTCTTT. The encoded protein is CASSYLGGANEAFF.

The rearrangement uses TRBV2 and TRBJ2-5, with TRBD1 as a possible D gene (5 bases). The CDR3 has 14 residues. From germline, CDR1 is SNHLY and CDR2 FYNNEI. Trimming removed 6 bases at V and 4 bases at J, with 15 bases between. CDR3 sequence: CASRDQGMRETQYF. The CDR3 bases are TGTGCCAGCAGGGACCAGGGTATGAGAGAGACCCAGTACTTC.

V gene TRBV2 combines with J gene TRBJ1-2; TRBD1 aligns across 9 bases. The ends lost 6 bases at V and 8 bases at J; junction bases unmatched: 10. CDR1 SNHLY and CDR2 FYNNEI come from the germline V gene. The CDR3 has 14 amino acids. The CDR3 region is CASRGRTGVRGYTF. CDR3 nucleotides: TGTGCCAGCAGGGGGAGGACAGGGGTACGCGGCTACACCTTC.

V and J are TRBV5-1 and TRBJ1-2; D perhaps matches TRBD1 (6 bases). Trimming removed 0 bases at V and 8 bases at J, with 14 bases between. The germline V gene has CDR1 SGHRS and CDR2 YFSETQ. This CDR3 comprises 14 residues. DNA of the CDR3: TGCGCCAGCAGCTTGGCCTCAGGGGTGGAAGGCTACACCTTC. Its protein product is CASSLASGVEGYTF.

Details on this clonotype: A much larger clone sits a single nucleotide away, making a read error possible. The chain links TRBV7-9 to TRBJ2-5; tentative D call: TRBD1 (5 bases). With 7 bases removed from V and 11 bases from J, the gap between germline ends came to 23 bases. CDR3 length: 14 amino acids. Germline V gene lookup returns CDR1 SEHNR and CDR2 FQNEAQ (reference sequence). CDR3 residues: CASTRGMTYNEQYF. The DNA for the CDR3 is TGTGCCAGCACTAGGGGTATGACCTACAATGAGCAGTACTTC.

This clonotype was seen only a few times. The chain uses TRBV20-1 and TRBJ1-1; 8 bases agree with TRBD1. The CDR3 totals 12 residues. V gave up 6 bases and J gave up 6 bases; unmatched junction bases: 6. Germline V gives CDR1 DFQATT, CDR2 SNEGSKA (reference sequence). The CDR3 nucleotides are TGCAGTGCAAGGGAGGACAGGGCTGAAGCTTTCTTT. Its protein is CSAREDRAEAFF.

This CDR3 is CASSPQLTGSYPGYTF. Written as DNA, the CDR3 is TGCGCCAGCAGCCCCCAGCTGACAGGGTCTTATCCTGGCTACACCTTC. V and J are TRBV4-1 and TRBJ1-2; 7 positions match TRBD1. The CDR3 runs to 16 residues. CDR1 is MGHRA and CDR2 is YSYEKL in the germline V gene. V shed 4 bases and J 7 bases; nucleotides not matched to a gene: 15.

This clonotype was recorded at least ten times. The rearrangement uses TRBV19 and TRBJ2-1, with 11 bases identical to TRBD2. V was clipped by 4 bases and J by 5 bases; unmatched bases: 1. CDR3 length: 14 residues. The germline V gene has CDR1 LNHDA and CDR2 SQIVND (reference sequence). The CDR3 nucleotides read TGTGCCAGTAGTAAGACTAGCGGGAACAATGAGCAGTTCTTC. Amino acid sequence: CASSKTSGNNEQFF.

The chain carries TRBV10-1 and TRBJ1-2; D unresolved. The CDR3 totals 13 residues. V lost 6 bases and J lost 2, with 10 bases in between. Germline CDR1 reads WNHNN; CDR2 reads SYGVQD (reference sequence). CDR3 sequence reads: CASSDTPNYGYTF. DNA for the CDR3: TGCGCCAGCAGCGATACACCGAACTATGGCTACACCTTC.

The V call is TRBV5-1, the J call TRBJ1-4; no clear D. The germline V gene has CDR1 SGHRS and CDR2 YFSETQ. The CDR3 length is 15 residues. The V end lost 1 base, the J end lost 5 bases, and 12 bases lay between the germline ends. The CDR3 bases are TGCGCCAGCAGCTTGAGCCGGGTCTGGAATGAAAAACTGTTTTTT. Translating it yields CASSLSRVWNEKLFF.

This clonotype was seen at least ten times. The chain employs TRBV20-1 and TRBJ1-2, with a tentative D call TRBD1 (5 bases). With 5 bases removed from V and 3 bases from J, the gap between germline ends came to 16 bases. The CDR3 is 14 amino acids. Per germline, CDR1 DFQATT and CDR2 SNEGSKA (reference sequence). CDR3 in amino acids: CSALEVGGYYGYTF. CDR3 bases: TGCAGTGCTCTAGAGGTCGGGGGATACTATGGCTACACCTTC.

This clonotype was seen more than once but under ten times. V usage is TRBV9 and J usage is TRBJ2-1; TRBD2 agrees at 7 bases. Germline trimming cut 0 bases from V and 9 bases from J; bases unmatched to any gene: 9. This CDR3 has 15 amino acids. Germline lookup yields CDR1 SGDLS and CDR2 YYNGEE. CDR3 protein: CASSVVSSGAGEQFF. In nucleotides, the CDR3 is TGTGCCAGCAGCGTAGTCTCAAGCGGGGCGGGTGAGCAGTTCTTC.

This chain connects TRBV7-2 to TRBJ1-1; D gene ambiguous. Germline CDR1 and CDR2: SGHTA and FQGNSA. V gave up 2 bases and J gave up 0 bases, with 16 bases separating them. The CDR3 runs 17 residues. Written as DNA, the CDR3 is TGTGCCAGCAGCTTACGCAGCTCACCGGGTATGAACACTGAAGCTTTCTTT. This codes for CASSLRSSPGMNTEAFF.

In the case of this clonotype: The conserved phenylalanine or tryptophan normally closing the CDR3 is absent here, so this likely arose from a read error. The chain recombines TRBV15 with TRBJ2-1, with 10 bases aligning to TRBD2. Germline V gene sequence: CDR1 LNHNV, CDR2 YYDKDF (reference sequence). V dropped 0 bases and J dropped 9; count of bases not matched to a gene: 14. CDR3 size: 18 residues. CDR3 loop: CATSRDLSGASGSTEQFL. The CDR3 nucleotides read TGTGCCACCAGCAGAGATCTGTCAGGGGCTAGCGGGAGTACTGAGCAGTTCCTC.

V gene TRBV5-4 combines with J gene TRBJ1-5; 7 positions match TRBD1. After removal of 5 bases from V and 3 bases from J, the junction contained 11 bases not matched to a gene. This CDR3 has 16 amino acids. Germline V gene data show CDR1 as SGHNT and CDR2 as YYREEE (reference sequence). CDR3 sequence reads: CASSYLGTATNQPQHF. CDR3 DNA sequence: TGTGCCAGCAGTTACCTAGGGACAGCTACCAATCAGCCCCAGCATTTT.

This clonotype was seen a handful of times. This rearrangement joins TRBV7-9 to TRBJ1-1; D might be TRBD1 (6 bases). The germline V and J ends were trimmed by 9 bases and 5 bases, with 16 bases remaining between them. The germline gives CDR1 SEHNR, CDR2 FQNEAQ (reference sequence). The CDR3 covers 13 residues. CDR3 amino acids: CASVGTRLTEAFF. CDR3 DNA sequence: TGTGCCAGTGTTGGGACACGCTTGACTGAAGCTTTCTTT.